This TCR beta chain was recovered during a study of blood T cell repertoires in COVID-19. In its sample, this clone was seen many times. Profiling relied on immunoSEQ multiplex PCR, and the TCRdb table lists in-frame clones only, not all of them. The sample consists of approximately 110,000 clones, approximately 85% of them appearing once. Per the germline V gene, CDR1 is DFQATT and CDR2 is SNEGSKA (reference sequence). The CDR3 contains 11 residues. Trimming pared 6 bases from V and 5 bases from J, leaving 10 bases between. Sequencing was done on a sample of peripheral blood. The V and J genes are TRBV20-1 and TRBJ1-1; the D gene is possibly TRBD1 (5 bases). The receptor comes from a woman of 80 years or more with COVID-19, enrolled during active disease. CDR3 region: CSARKGTEAFF. DNA of the CDR3: TGCAGTGCGCGAAAGGGGACTGAAGCTTTCTTT.